This TCR beta chain was sequenced in a study of T-cell memory formation after mild COVID-19. Findings of the study overall: Specificity for SARS-CoV-2 was not confirmed among the second-wave clones peaking on day 37.

The CDR3 spans 13 residues. The germline gives CDR1 MNHNY, CDR2 SVGAGI (reference sequence). Trimming cost V 6 bases and J 5 bases, with 13 bases left between them. A few counts support this clonotype. The target antigen is unknown. TCRdb re-derived calls from the 5' RACE reads in MiXCR, one entry per CDR3 protein. This table holds roughly 560,000 distinct CDR3 sequences, around 21% found once. This receptor was identified in an adult woman who had mild COVID-19 (a few samples of this study predate the infection). Cell type and time point are not known. The chain couples TRBV6-6 to TRBJ1-2, with D possibly matching TRBD1 (5 bases). Sequencing was done on a sample of PBMCs or a T cell subset sorted from them (not recorded which). The CDR3 spells CASSRQPEYGYTF. DNA for the CDR3: TGTGCCAGCAGCCGACAGCCAGAATATGGCTACACCTTC.